Each of the 21 T cell receptor beta chains below was sequenced from the same sample in a study of control samples from healthy donors and cancer patients. Data came from immunoSEQ multiplex PCR; TCRdb stores just in-frame clones and leaves some out. The sample gives some 130,000 clones, approximately 94% of which show up once; around 1.6% is in the top ten. Sequencing input: PBMCs. Receptors originate from a man in his forties or fifties with head and neck cancer.

The V and J genes are TRBV15 and TRBJ1-4; 7 nucleotides agree with TRBD1. The CDR3 has 15 residues. Germline assignment: CDR1 LNHNV and CDR2 YYDKDF (reference sequence). The trim removed 4 bases at V and 3 bases at J, leaving 5 bases unmatched. CDR3 in DNA: TGTGCCACCAGCAAAACAACAGGGGCTAATGAAAAACTGTTTTTT. Protein product: CATSKTTGANEKLFF.

The rearrangement joins TRBV23-1 to TRBJ2-7; 15 positions agree with TRBD2. TRBV23-1 is flagged as an ORF with uncertain function. The CDR3 totals 21 residues. Trimming cost V 4 bases and J 6 bases; bases outside gene matches: 22. The CDR3 protein is CASSPMGLRTSGGALEAEQYF. In nucleotides, the CDR3 is TGCGCCAGCAGTCCAATGGGGTTACGGACTAGCGGGGGGGCCCTAGAAGCCGAGCAGTACTTC.

The chain combines TRBV30 with TRBJ1-2, with a tentative D call TRBD1 (6 bases). Deletions cut 3 bases from V and 6 bases from J, with 11 bases between. CDR3 length: 12 residues. Germline V gene data show CDR1 as GTSNPN and CDR2 as SVGIG (reference sequence). The CDR3 sequence is CAWSRGAHGYTF. The CDR3 DNA follows: TGTGCCTGGAGCCGGGGGGCGCATGGCTACACCTTC.

J is TRBJ2-7 and V is TRBV5-1, with a weak D call TRBD2 (5 bases). The germline V and J ends were trimmed by 4 bases and 3 bases, with 11 bases remaining between them. Germline loops: CDR1 SGHRS, CDR2 YFSETQ. The CDR3 contains 13 residues. In DNA form, the CDR3 reads TGCGCCAGCAGCCTGGGAGAATTCTACGAGCAGTACTTC. This translates into CASSLGEFYEQYF.

CDR3 nucleotides: TGTGCCTGGAGTGCTGGACAGAATCAGCCCCAGCATTTT. Protein product: CAWSAGQNQPQHF. The chain employs TRBV30 and TRBJ1-5, with a tentative D call TRBD1 (6 bases). With 1 base removed from V and 4 bases from J, the gap between germline ends came to 8 bases. Germline assignment: CDR1 GTSNPN and CDR2 SVGIG (reference sequence). The CDR3 extends over 13 amino acids.

The chain recombines TRBV13 with TRBJ1-5; D unclear. This CDR3 region has 13 residues. Trimming took 2 bases from V and 4 from J, leaving 6 bases between them. Germline CDR1 reads PRHDT; CDR2 reads FYEKMQ (reference sequence). The CDR3 nucleotides read TGTGCCAGCAGCTTAAAGATGAATCAGCCCCAGCATTTT. Residues: CASSLKMNQPQHF.

The chain combines TRBV7-3 with TRBJ1-2, with TRBD1 matching over 8 bases. The length of the CDR3 is 16 residues. Germline V gene sequence: CDR1 SGHTA, CDR2 FQGTGA. J gave up 2 bases and V 5 bases, and 10 bases lay outside the gene matches. The CDR3: CASSRTGRESNYGYTF. CDR3 coding DNA: TGTGCCAGCAGCAGGACAGGGAGGGAGTCGAACTATGGCTACACCTTC.

The rearrangement joins TRBV6-5 to TRBJ2-7, with a possible D match to TRBD1 (5 bases). The CDR3 is 14 amino acids. The germline V gene has CDR1 MNHEY and CDR2 SVGAGI. The V end lost 8 bases, the J end lost 3 bases, and 17 bases lay between the germline ends. CDR3 region: CASLTAITNYEQYF. The CDR3 bases are TGTGCCAGCCTGACAGCGATTACTAACTACGAGCAGTACTTC.

The rearrangement uses TRBV13 and TRBJ1-1; 9 nucleotides agree with TRBD1. This CDR3 spans 12 amino acids. V was pared by 4 bases and J by 12 bases, with 6 bases of the junction left unmatched. Germline V gene sequence: CDR1 PRHDT, CDR2 FYEKMQ (reference sequence). The CDR3 bases are TGTGCCAGCAGCTCAGGGGGGACAGGGCCTTTCTTT. Translating gives CASSSGGTGPFF.

The chain combines TRBV23-1 with TRBJ1-2; 8 positions match TRBD1. TRBV23-1 is recorded as an ORF, its role being uncertain. With 6 bases clipped from V and 5 bases from J, the junction kept 11 bases outside the gene matches. This CDR3 is built from 15 residues. The chain's CDR3 is CASRQGTGHCYGYTF. The CDR3 bases are TGCGCCAGCAGACAAGGGACAGGCCACTGTTATGGCTACACCTTC.

The chain carries TRBV2 and TRBJ1-5, with a possible D match to TRBD1 (6 bases). V lost 8 bases to trimming and J lost 0 bases, with 14 bases between them. The CDR3 totals 15 residues. Germline V CDR1 and CDR2: SNHLY, FYNNEI. CDR3 in amino acids: CASARQELSNQPQHF. The DNA for the CDR3 is TGTGCCAGCGCCAGACAGGAGCTTAGCAATCAGCCCCAGCATTTT.

V and J are TRBV7-9 and TRBJ1-6; D might be TRBD1 (6 bases). This CDR3 is 14 amino acids long. The germline V gene encodes CDR1 SEHNR and CDR2 FQNEAQ (reference sequence). Between the trimmed V and J ends, which lost 4 bases and 7 bases, there was a span of 11 bases. Here the CDR3 DNA reads TGTGCCAGCAGCTCGGACAGCGGCAATTCACCCCTCCACTTT. The encoded protein is CASSSDSGNSPLHF.

The rearrangement links TRBV11-2 to TRBJ1-1; TRBD1 matches at 7 bases. V gave up 5 bases and J gave up 4 bases; unmatched junction bases: 4. CDR3 size: 13 residues. Looked up from germline, CDR1 is SGHAT and CDR2 is FQNNGV. The CDR3 spells CASSDRDITEAFF. CDR3 DNA: TGTGCCAGCAGCGACAGGGATATCACTGAAGCTTTCTTT.

The J gene is TRBJ1-1, the V gene TRBV18, with a tentative D call TRBD1 (5 bases). The CDR3 has 12 amino acids. CDR1 is KGHSH, CDR2 LQKENI, per germline. The V gene lost 0 bases and the J gene lost 8 bases, with 7 bases spanning the gap. The CDR3, as DNA: TGTGCCAGCTCACCACCGGGGGGGGAAGCTTTCTTT. This encodes CASSPPGGEAFF.

J is TRBJ2-7 and V is TRBV6-2 or TRBV6-3, with TRBD1 matching 9 bases. The CDR3 contains 15 residues. With 2 bases clipped from V and 3 bases from J, the junction kept 5 bases outside the gene matches. Germline CDR1 and CDR2: MNHEY and SVGEGT. DNA of the CDR3: TGTGCCAGCAGTTACGGGGGGACAGGGCGCTACGAGCAGTACTTC. Its translation is CASSYGGTGRYEQYF.

This chain uses TRBV5-6 with TRBJ1-3; unclear D gene. Germline V gives CDR1 SGHDT, CDR2 YYEEEE. This CDR3 spans 15 amino acids. V lost 3 bases and J 0 bases, leaving 10 bases between the germline ends. The CDR3 here is CASSYVHSSGNTIYF. DNA of the CDR3: TGTGCCAGCAGCTATGTACACAGCTCTGGAAACACCATATATTTT.

The chain uses TRBV7-6 and TRBJ2-7; the match to TRBD2 covers 8 bases. The CDR3 is 15 residues long. Trimming at V came to 1 base and at J to 0 bases, leaving 2 bases not matched to a gene. Germline-derived CDR1 and CDR2 are SGHVS and FNYEAQ. The CDR3 nucleotides read TGTGCCAGCAGCTTAGGCCGGGGGGGCTCCTACGAGCAGTACTTC. Translating it yields CASSLGRGGSYEQYF.

The chain couples TRBV18 to TRBJ2-2; D gene ambiguous. Trimming cost V 1 base and J 1 base, with 4 bases left between them. The CDR3 length is 14 residues. In germline, CDR1 is KGHSH, CDR2 LQKENI. CDR3 coding DNA: TGTGCCAGCTCACCACAGGGGAACACCGGGGAGCTGTTTTTT. It yields the protein CASSPQGNTGELFF.

The chain uses TRBV30 and TRBJ1-6; 10 bases are shared with TRBD1. The germline V gene has CDR1 GTSNPN and CDR2 SVGIG (reference sequence). Trimming at V came to 2 bases and at J to 8 bases, leaving 9 bases not matched to a gene. The CDR3 contains 16 residues. The DNA for the CDR3 is TGTGCCTGGAGTACAGGACAGGGGGGATTCTATTCACCCCTCCACTTT. Translation: CAWSTGQGGFYSPLHF.

The V and J genes are TRBV7-2 and TRBJ2-7; 7 nucleotides line up with TRBD1. Germline assignment: CDR1 SGHTA and CDR2 FQGNSA. J lost 9 bases, V lost 0 bases, and 2 bases had no gene match. The CDR3 is 12 residues long. DNA of the CDR3: TGTGCCAGCAGCTTAGCGGGACAGTCGCAGTACTTC. Its translation: CASSLAGQSQYF.

V and J are TRBV3-1 (or the pseudogene TRBV3-2) and TRBJ1-2, with D possibly being TRBD1 (6 bases). Looked up from germline, CDR1 is LGHDT and CDR2 is YNNKEL (reference sequence). The CDR3 consists of 13 residues. V gave up 0 bases and J gave up 8 bases, with 10 bases separating them. Here the CDR3 DNA reads TGTGCCAGCAGCCAAGACCCCAGGGGAGGCTACACCTTC. Encoded protein: CASSQDPRGGYTF.